The clone carrying this T cell receptor beta chain was detected a few times. These data belong to a study of T cell changes during pregnancy in multiple sclerosis. TCRdb's table, derived via immunoSEQ multiplex PCR, lists solely in-frame clones and lacks some. The sample includes tens of thousands of clones, 89% seen only once; the top ten take about 1.2%. Germline lookup yields CDR1 SGHRS and CDR2 YFSETQ. The V gene end was trimmed by 7 bases and the J gene end by 1 base; junction bases not matched to a gene: 7. This CDR3 has 14 residues. The chain links TRBV5-1 to TRBJ1-1; 7 bases agree with TRBD1. The sequencing here drew on CD4+ T cells from peripheral blood mononuclear cells, taken in the first trimester of pregnancy. This TCR was recovered from a female donor with multiple sclerosis, enrolled in a pregnancy study. The CDR3: CASWRTGENTEAFF. CDR3 DNA: TGCGCCAGCTGGAGGACAGGCGAGAACACTGAAGCTTTCTTT. Variable domain in full (rest from reference TRBV5-1 and TRBJ1-1): KAGVTQTPRYLIKTRGQQVTLSCSPISGHRSVSWYQQTPGQGLQFLFEYFSETQRNKGNFPGRFSGRQFSNSRSEMNVSTLELGDSALYLCASWRTGENTEAFFGQGTRLTVV.